The clone carrying this T cell receptor beta chain has more than one count but fewer than ten. This entry comes from a study of spatial heterogeneity in lung cancer. Study-wide context: Raw-read counts averaged over ten per unique TCR and UMI combination.

TCRdb itself ran the 5' RACE reads through MiXCR, one entry per CDR3 protein. The table has about 92,000 distinct CDR3 sequences, around 12% seen once; the top ten hold 35% to 50%. The time point was: sample taken at primary tumor resection. With 7 bases clipped from V and 9 bases from J, the junction kept 3 bases outside the gene matches. The CDR3 spans 11 residues. CDR1 and CDR2 (germline): SQVTM, ANQGSEA. This receptor was taken from a male donor with early-stage non-small cell lung cancer. The V call is TRBV29-1, the J call TRBJ2-1; 10 nucleotides match TRBD2. The specimen comprised PBMCs, sampled at surgery. CDR3 amino acids: CSAGLASEQFF. The CDR3 DNA reads as TGCAGCGCGGGACTAGCGTCTGAGCAGTTCTTC.